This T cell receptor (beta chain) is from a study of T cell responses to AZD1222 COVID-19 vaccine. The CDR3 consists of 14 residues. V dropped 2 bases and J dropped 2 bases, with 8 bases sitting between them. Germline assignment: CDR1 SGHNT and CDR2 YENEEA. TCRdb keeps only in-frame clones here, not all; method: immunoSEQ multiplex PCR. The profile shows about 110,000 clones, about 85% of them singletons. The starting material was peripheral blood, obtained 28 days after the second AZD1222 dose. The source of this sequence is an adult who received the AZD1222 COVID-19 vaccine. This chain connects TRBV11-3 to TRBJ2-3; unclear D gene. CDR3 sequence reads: CASSLSRDTDTQYF. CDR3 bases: TGTGCCAGCAGCTTATCCAGAGACACAGATACGCAGTATTTT. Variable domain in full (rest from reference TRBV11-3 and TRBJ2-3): EAGVVQSPRYKIIEKKQPVAFWCNPISGHNTLYWYLQNLGQGPELLIRYENEEAVDDSQLPKDRFSAERLKGVDSTLKIQPAELGDSAVYLCASSLSRDTDTQYFGPGTRLTVL.